This T cell receptor beta chain is from a study of blood T cell repertoires in COVID-19. The V end lost 9 bases, the J end lost 3 bases, and 8 bases lay between the germline ends. Germline CDR1 reads KGHDR; CDR2 reads SFDVKD. This CDR3 has 11 amino acids. Only in-frame clones appear in the TCRdb table, and some are missing; sequencing was by immunoSEQ multiplex PCR. The repertoire holds 250,000 or so clones, with around 88% as singletons. The source of this sequence is a woman in her thirties or forties with acute COVID-19. This chain connects TRBV24-1 to TRBJ2-7; no firm D call. Sequenced material: PBMCs or T cells enriched from blood (not recorded which). CDR3: CATSSGYEQYF. The CDR3 DNA reads TGTGCCACCTCCTCGGGCTACGAGCAGTACTTC.